This passage covers 27 T cell receptor beta chains from one sample sequenced in a study of blood T cell repertoires in COVID-19. Clones were sequenced by immunoSEQ multiplex PCR, and TCRdb holds only the in-frame ones, with some missing. The sample lists about 160,000 clones, approximately 88% occurring once. Sequencing was carried out using peripheral blood. The receptors here all came from a man between 60 and 75 years old with acute or convalescent COVID-19.

CDR3 in amino acids: CAWSVTGGNSPLHF. The DNA of the CDR3 is TGTGCCTGGAGCGTGACAGGGGGTAATTCACCCCTCCACTTT. This rearrangement joins TRBV30 to TRBJ1-6; 9 bases line up with TRBD1. Trimming removed 3 bases from V and 6 bases from J; junction bases left unmatched: 3. Germline V gives CDR1 GTSNPN, CDR2 SVGIG (reference sequence). This CDR3 spans 14 amino acids.

CDR3 residues: CASSRQTVNTEAFF. The CDR3 DNA is TGTGCCAGCAGCCGTCAGACAGTGAACACTGAAGCTTTCTTT. V and J are TRBV3-1 (or the pseudogene TRBV3-2) and TRBJ1-1, with TRBD1 as a possible D gene (5 bases). V lost 4 bases, J lost 0 bases, and 9 bases lay in between. Germline values: CDR1 LGHDT, CDR2 YNNKEL (reference sequence). The CDR3 covers 14 residues.

The V call is TRBV9, the J call TRBJ2-7, with 10 bases fitting TRBD2. The junction had 14 bases not matched to a gene; V was cut back by 3 bases and J by 2 bases. The CDR3 sequence is 18 residues long. Germline V lookup: CDR1 SGDLS, CDR2 YYNGEE. CDR3 in DNA: TGTGCCAGCAGCGCAAACTTTAGGACTAGCGGATTCCCCTACGAGCAGTACTTC. Translating gives CASSANFRTSGFPYEQYF. Full variable domain (outside the CDR3, taken from reference TRBV9 and TRBJ2-7): DSGVTQTPKHLITATGQRVTLRCSPRSGDLSVYWYQQSLDQGLQFLIQYYNGEERAKGNILERFSAQQFPDLHSELNLSSLELGDSALYFCASSANFRTSGFPYEQYFGPGTRLTVT.

V gene TRBV7-2 combines with J gene TRBJ1-2, with unresolved D. Trimming took 2 bases from V and 1 from J, leaving 8 bases between them. The CDR3 spans 14 residues. The V gene's germline CDR1 is SGHTA and CDR2 FQGNSA. The CDR3 DNA reads TGTGCCAGCAGCTTACAACAGCTTAACTATGGCTACACCTTC. Translation: CASSLQQLNYGYTF. The full variable domain, its missing parts supplied by reference TRBV7-2 and TRBJ1-2, is GAGVSQSPSNKVTEKGKDVELRCDPISGHTALYWYRQSLGQGLEFLIYFQGNSAPDKSGLPSDRFSAERTGGSVSTLTIQRTQQEDSAVYLCASSLQQLNYGYTFGSGTRLTVV.

The chain links TRBV5-4 to TRBJ1-2, with 9 nucleotides matching TRBD1. J gave up 5 bases and V 4 bases, and 12 bases lay outside the gene matches. The CDR3 is 16 residues long. Germline lookup yields CDR1 SGHNT and CDR2 YYREEE (reference sequence). The CDR3 region is CASSPTRQGGQYGYTF. The CDR3 nucleotides read TGTGCCAGCAGCCCTACCAGACAGGGGGGTCAGTATGGCTACACCTTC.

This chain joins TRBV19 and TRBJ1-5, with 8 bases lining up with TRBD1. Per germline, CDR1 LNHDA and CDR2 SQIVND (reference sequence). With 5 bases clipped from V and 1 base from J, the junction kept 7 bases outside the gene matches. This CDR3 region has 16 residues. CDR3 sequence reads: CASSQGAGRSNQPQHF. The CDR3 coding sequence is TGTGCCAGTAGTCAGGGGGCGGGTCGAAGCAATCAGCCCCAGCATTTT.

The chain is built from TRBV7-8 and TRBJ2-3; the match to TRBD2 covers 8 bases. CDR1 SGHVS and CDR2 FQNEAQ come from the germline V gene. The CDR3 loop spans 15 amino acids. The V and J ends lost 6 bases and 6 bases, in that order; junction bases with no gene match: 11. CDR3 loop: CASRGRGGIIDTQYF. CDR3 nucleotides: TGTGCCAGCAGGGGTCGGGGGGGGATTATTGATACGCAGTATTTT. Full variable domain (remainder filled in from reference TRBV7-8 and TRBJ2-3): GAGVSQSPRYKVAKRGQDVALRCDPISGHVSLFWYQQALGQGPEFLTYFQNEAQLDKSGLPSDRFFAERPEGSVSTLKIQRTQQEDSAVYLCASRGRGGIIDTQYFGPGTRLTVL.

This clone has more than one count but fewer than ten. J is TRBJ1-1 and V is TRBV2, with TRBD1 matching over 7 bases. The CDR3 spans 13 residues. V was pared by 6 bases and J by 8 bases, with 9 bases of the junction left unmatched. The germline V gene has CDR1 SNHLY and CDR2 FYNNEI. This chain's CDR3 is CASRARQGNEAFF. The CDR3 bases are TGTGCCAGCAGAGCCAGACAGGGCAACGAAGCTTTCTTT. The full variable domain, in which reference TRBV2 and TRBJ1-1 provide the parts outside the CDR3, is EPEVTQTPSHQVTQMGQEVILRCVPISNHLYFYWYRQILGQKVEFLVSFYNNEISEKSEIFDDQFSVERPDGSNFTLKIRSTKLEDSAMYFCASRARQGNEAFFGQGTRLTVV.

This chain links TRBV27 with TRBJ2-1; the match to TRBD1 covers 8 bases. This CDR3 spans 15 amino acids. CDR1 is MNHEY, CDR2 SMNVEV, per germline (reference sequence). J was trimmed by 8 bases and V by 6 bases; bases with no gene match: 12. CDR3 sequence (DNA): TGTGCCAGCAGGATTCGACAGGGGAGCTGGGATGAGCAGTTCTTC. Translating gives CASRIRQGSWDEQFF.

This sequence joins TRBV2 and TRBJ1-2; 8 positions agree with TRBD1. J gave up 0 bases and V 6 bases, and 18 bases lay outside the gene matches. This CDR3 contains 19 residues. CDR1 SNHLY and CDR2 FYNNEI come from the germline V gene. The CDR3 spells CASRGDLWGTGKANYGYTF. The CDR3 DNA is TGTGCCAGCAGGGGGGATTTATGGGGGACAGGAAAAGCTAACTATGGCTACACCTTC.

The CDR3 region is CASSERTSWGGQPQHF. The CDR3 DNA reads as TGTGCCAGCAGTGAAAGGACCTCCTGGGGAGGTCAGCCCCAGCATTTT. This chain joins TRBV2 and TRBJ1-5; D remains ambiguous. Trimming stripped 2 bases from V and 6 bases from J, with 17 bases between. From germline, CDR1 is SNHLY and CDR2 FYNNEI. This CDR3 spans 16 amino acids.

The chain uses TRBV10-3 and TRBJ2-3; 8 bases are a match to TRBD2. The CDR3 spans 16 residues. The ends lost 0 bases at V and 2 bases at J; junction bases unmatched: 4. Looked up from germline, CDR1 is ENHRY and CDR2 is SYGVKD. The CDR3 nucleotides are TGTGCCATCAGTGAGTCTGGGGGACTAGTCACAGATACGCAGTATTTT. It yields the protein CAISESGGLVTDTQYF.

The CDR3 spells CASSPPRMTGGLSSYNSPLHF. The CDR3 coding sequence is TGTGCCAGCTCACCACCAAGAATGACAGGGGGCCTAAGCTCCTATAATTCACCCCTCCACTTT. The chain couples TRBV18 to TRBJ1-6; 10 bases are a match to TRBD1. CDR1 and CDR2 (germline): KGHSH, LQKENI. V gave up 0 bases and J gave up 0 bases; unmatched junction bases: 11. The CDR3 is 21 amino acids.

The J gene is TRBJ1-5, the V gene TRBV19, with 7 bases fitting TRBD1. Germline V lookup: CDR1 LNHDA, CDR2 SQIVND (reference sequence). Unmatched junction bases numbered 13, after V lost 7 bases and J lost 4 bases. CDR3 size: 16 residues. CDR3 amino acids: CASKWPGGSGNQPQHF. The CDR3 DNA follows: TGTGCCAGTAAGTGGCCAGGGGGTAGTGGGAATCAGCCCCAGCATTTT.

This sequence joins TRBV25-1 and TRBJ2-7; 9 positions agree with TRBD1. This CDR3 is 13 amino acids long. Losses at the gene ends were 6 bases for V and 9 bases for J; bases not matched to a gene: 9. Germline loops: CDR1 MGHDK, CDR2 SYGVNS. The CDR3 loop reads CASRDRGLNGQYF. In DNA form, the CDR3 reads TGTGCCAGCAGGGACAGGGGCTTGAACGGGCAGTACTTC.

This chain links TRBV6-5 with TRBJ2-7; TRBD1 matches at 8 bases. In germline, CDR1 is MNHEY, CDR2 SVGAGI. V gave up 7 bases and J gave up 5 bases; unmatched junction bases: 10. CDR3 length: 14 residues. In nucleotides, the CDR3 is TGTGCCAGCACCATAACCCAGGGGGCCCACGAGCAGTACTTC. This sequence encodes CASTITQGAHEQYF.

A remark on this clone: The junction differs from germline at one of its ends, possibly a read error. CDR3 loop: CASSNTRDRVFF. CDR3 nucleotide sequence: TGCGCCAGCAGTAATACCCGGGACAGGGTATTCTTC. V and J are TRBV5-1 and TRBJ2-7, with TRBD1 matching 9 bases. This CDR3 is 12 amino acids long. Germline lookup yields CDR1 SGHRS and CDR2 YFSETQ.

The chain joins TRBV30 to TRBJ1-5; 7 nucleotides align to TRBD1. The CDR3 loop spans 14 amino acids. Germline assignment: CDR1 GTSNPN and CDR2 SVGIG (reference sequence). The V and J ends lost 2 bases and 5 bases, in that order; junction bases with no gene match: 6. The chain's CDR3 is CAWSKGQSYQPQHF. DNA for the CDR3: TGTGCCTGGAGTAAGGGACAGAGTTATCAGCCCCAGCATTTT.

This chain uses TRBV12-3 or TRBV12-4 with TRBJ1-2, with D unclear. The CDR3 loop spans 13 amino acids. Trimming shortened V by 3 bases and J by 8 bases, and 13 bases separated the two germline ends. CDR3 sequence (DNA): TGTGCCAGCAGTTTGGAGCGCACATGGGGCTACACCTTC. This gives the protein CASSLERTWGYTF.

J is TRBJ1-5 and V is TRBV18; the D gene is possibly TRBD1 (6 bases). This CDR3 comprises 13 residues. Germline loops: CDR1 KGHSH, CDR2 LQKENI. Trimming took 4 bases from V and 4 from J, leaving 8 bases between them. CDR3 DNA: TGTGCCAGCTCACAGGGGGTGAATCAGCCCCAGCATTTT. Translating it yields CASSQGVNQPQHF.

This chain uses TRBV7-2 with TRBJ1-1, with a tentative D call TRBD1 (5 bases). The CDR3 sequence is 16 residues long. Germline CDR1 reads SGHTA; CDR2 reads FQGNSA. The ends were cut back, 6 bases at V and 5 bases at J, with 22 bases in the middle. The CDR3 sequence: CASSLLGPSGRTEAFF. As DNA, the CDR3 is TGTGCCAGCAGTCTATTGGGACCCAGCGGGCGTACTGAAGCTTTCTTT.

The rearrangement links TRBV7-2 to TRBJ1-1, with D unclear. Germline loops: CDR1 SGHTA, CDR2 FQGNSA. Between the trimmed V and J ends, which lost 1 base and 1 base, there was a span of 10 bases. The CDR3 runs to 15 residues. The CDR3 loop is CASSLDREANTEAFF. In nucleotides, the CDR3 is TGTGCCAGCAGCTTAGATAGGGAGGCGAACACTGAAGCTTTCTTT.

This clone was seen just once. The chain couples TRBV12-5 to TRBJ2-7; TRBD1 agrees at 9 bases. CDR3 length equals 15 residues. J lost 4 bases, V lost 0 bases, and 4 bases had no gene match. Germline CDR1 reads LGHNT; CDR2 reads FRNRAP. The CDR3 reads CASGLVGQGNYEQYF. CDR3 coding DNA: TGTGCTAGTGGTTTGGTGGGACAGGGAAATTACGAGCAGTACTTC.

This chain links TRBV5-6 with TRBJ1-2; D unresolved. Per germline, CDR1 SGHDT and CDR2 YYEEEE. Trimming removed 0 bases at V and 4 bases at J, with 13 bases between. CDR3 length: 15 amino acids. DNA of the CDR3: TGTGCCAGCAGCTTGGGGTTAGCGGCTCTCTATGGCTACACCTTC. Residues: CASSLGLAALYGYTF.

V is TRBV7-2 and J is TRBJ2-4; possibly TRBD1 for D (6 bases). Germline assignment: CDR1 SGHTA and CDR2 FQGNSA. The CDR3 is 14 residues long. Trimming removed 5 bases from V and 6 bases from J, with 14 bases in between. CDR3 DNA sequence: TGTGCCAGCAGCCACGACAGGAAGGGAAACATTCAGTACTTC. Residues: CASSHDRKGNIQYF.

The V call is TRBV6-5, the J call TRBJ2-2; no reliable D call. Trimming stripped 5 bases from V and 2 bases from J, with 6 bases between. This CDR3 is 13 amino acids long. The V gene's germline CDR1 is MNHEY and CDR2 SVGAGI. Here the CDR3 reads CASSLLNTGELFF. In DNA, the CDR3 is TGTGCCAGCAGTCTCCTAAACACCGGGGAGCTGTTTTTT.

This clone was recorded once. This chain joins TRBV6-5 and TRBJ1-1, with D unresolved. Germline V gene data show CDR1 as MNHEY and CDR2 as SVGAGI. V was clipped by 7 bases and J by 3 bases, with 12 bases between them. This CDR3 is built from 13 residues. The chain's CDR3 is CASTEGGYTEAFF. CDR3 bases: TGTGCCAGCACCGAGGGCGGTTACACTGAAGCTTTCTTT.